This record looks at one TCR beta chain sequence and its context. Under the authors' procedure: Scientists estimated how many nucleated cells there were by amplifying reference gene primers. Assay: immunoSEQ multiplex PCR; the TCRdb copy retains only in-frame clones and omits some. V, J and clone size reflect that table, while D and trimming were determined from the DNA. The table lists about 530,000 clones, roughly nine tenths of them singletons. These data come from a study of blood T cell repertoires in COVID-19. In germline, CDR1 is SGHTA, CDR2 FQGNSA. CDR3 length: 15 residues. Deletions cut 2 bases from V and 0 bases from J, with 11 bases between.

The clonotype originates from a woman aged 45-59 years with COVID-19, enrolled during active disease. The specimen sequenced was peripheral blood. V and J are TRBV7-2 and TRBJ2-7; D is ambiguous. CDR3 DNA: TGTGCCAGCAGCTTATCACCGGTCCCCTCCTACGAGCAGTACTTC. Translation: CASSLSPVPSYEQYF.